This T cell receptor beta chain emerged from a study of blood T cell repertoires in COVID-19. Repertoires were generated with immunoSEQ multiplex PCR, while TCRdb's copy carries only in-frame clones and drops some. The sample shows about 100,000 clones, around four fifths of them seen only once. This CDR3 has 16 residues. The V and J ends lost 5 bases and 5 bases, in that order; junction bases with no gene match: 10. Germline lookup yields CDR1 SNHLY and CDR2 FYNNEI. The chain employs TRBV2 and TRBJ2-3; 10 bases map to TRBD2. The sample taken for sequencing was peripheral blood. This receptor was taken from a man aged 45 to 65 with active or convalescent COVID-19. CDR3 sequence (DNA): TGTGCCAGCAGTTTTTTACTAGCGGGATTTGGAGATACGCAGTATTTT. It is translated as CASSFLLAGFGDTQYF.